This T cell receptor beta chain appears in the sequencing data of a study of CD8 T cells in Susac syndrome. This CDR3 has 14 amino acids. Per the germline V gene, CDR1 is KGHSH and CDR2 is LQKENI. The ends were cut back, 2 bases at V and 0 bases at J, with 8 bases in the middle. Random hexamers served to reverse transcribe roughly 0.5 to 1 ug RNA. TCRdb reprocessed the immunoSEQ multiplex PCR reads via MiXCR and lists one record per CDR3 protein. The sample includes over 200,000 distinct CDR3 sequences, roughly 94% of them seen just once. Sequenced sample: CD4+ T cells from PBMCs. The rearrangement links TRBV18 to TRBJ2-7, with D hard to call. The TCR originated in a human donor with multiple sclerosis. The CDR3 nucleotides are TGTGCCAGCTCACCAAGTTCCAGCTCCTACGAGCAGTACTTC. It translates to CASSPSSSSYEQYF.